This T cell receptor beta chain originates from a study of T cell responses to AZD1222 COVID-19 vaccine. The study, taken as a whole, reports: Nearly half of spike-specific TCRs reportedly go after variant regions that carry no mutations. Repertoire sampling occurred only after the peak T cell response. Spike-specific TCR breadth and depth grew following two AZD1222 doses. The study identified only six AZD1222 recipients as seropositive at baseline.

V shed 8 bases, J shed 3 bases, and the junction held 0 bases outside the gene matches. The CDR3 runs to 12 residues. Germline loops: CDR1 SNHLY, CDR2 FYNNEI. This clone was picked up a small number of times. Its antigen is not identified. Libraries were prepared by immunoSEQ multiplex PCR; TCRdb keeps only in-frame clonotypes and omits some of them. The data contain under 75,000 clones, about 88% of them singletons. The chain carries TRBV2 and TRBJ2-2; TRBD2 matches 7 bases. The sample here was peripheral blood, taken on day 0 of AZD1222 vaccination. The sequence came from an adult in good health. The CDR3 loop is CASGGDTGELFF. As DNA, the CDR3 is TGTGCCAGCGGGGGGGACACCGGGGAGCTGTTTTTT.